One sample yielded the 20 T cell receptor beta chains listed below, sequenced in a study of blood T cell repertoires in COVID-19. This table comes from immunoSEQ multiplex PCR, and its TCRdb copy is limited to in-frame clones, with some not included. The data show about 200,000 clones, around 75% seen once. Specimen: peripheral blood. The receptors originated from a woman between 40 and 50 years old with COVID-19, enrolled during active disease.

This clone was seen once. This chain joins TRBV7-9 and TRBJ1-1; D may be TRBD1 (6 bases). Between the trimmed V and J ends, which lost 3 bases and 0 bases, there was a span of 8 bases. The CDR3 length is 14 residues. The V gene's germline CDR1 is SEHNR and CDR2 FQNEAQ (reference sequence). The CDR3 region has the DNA TGTGCCAGCAGCTTGGGACAACTGAACACTGAAGCTTTCTTT. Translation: CASSLGQLNTEAFF.

The CDR3: CASSRQAGDTQYF. CDR3 coding DNA: TGTGCCAGCAGTAGACAGGCGGGAGATACGCAGTATTTT. This sequence joins TRBV6-4 and TRBJ2-3; a weak D match, TRBD1 (6 bases). Trimming stripped 5 bases from V and 5 bases from J, with 11 bases between. The CDR3 runs 13 residues. Looked up from germline, CDR1 is MRHNA and CDR2 is SNTAGT.

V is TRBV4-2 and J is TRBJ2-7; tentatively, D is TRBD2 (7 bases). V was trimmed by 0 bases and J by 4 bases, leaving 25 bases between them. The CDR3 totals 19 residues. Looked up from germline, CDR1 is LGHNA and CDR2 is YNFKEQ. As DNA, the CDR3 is TGTGCCAGCAGCCAAGAGTCCCATCGGGGGGCGGGGTATGGGTACGAGCAGTACTTC. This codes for CASSQESHRGAGYGYEQYF.

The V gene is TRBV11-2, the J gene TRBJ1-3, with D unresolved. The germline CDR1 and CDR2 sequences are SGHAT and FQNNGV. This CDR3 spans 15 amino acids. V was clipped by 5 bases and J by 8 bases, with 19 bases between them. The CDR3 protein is CASSPVSGLLHTIYF. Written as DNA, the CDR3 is TGTGCCAGCAGCCCCGTTTCTGGACTACTCCACACCATATATTTT.

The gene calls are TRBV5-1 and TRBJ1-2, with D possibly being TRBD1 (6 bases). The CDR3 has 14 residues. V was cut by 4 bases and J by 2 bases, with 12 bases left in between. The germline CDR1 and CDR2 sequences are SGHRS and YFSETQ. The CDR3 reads CASSPMTGNYGYTF. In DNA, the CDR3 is TGCGCCAGCAGCCCAATGACAGGAAACTATGGCTACACCTTC.

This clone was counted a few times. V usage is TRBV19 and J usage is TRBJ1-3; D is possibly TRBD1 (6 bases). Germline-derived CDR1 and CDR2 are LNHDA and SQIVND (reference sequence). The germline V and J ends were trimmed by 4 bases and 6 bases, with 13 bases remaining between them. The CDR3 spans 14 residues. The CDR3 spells CASSKGQKENTIYF. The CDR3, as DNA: TGTGCCAGTAGTAAAGGACAGAAAGAAAACACCATATATTTT.

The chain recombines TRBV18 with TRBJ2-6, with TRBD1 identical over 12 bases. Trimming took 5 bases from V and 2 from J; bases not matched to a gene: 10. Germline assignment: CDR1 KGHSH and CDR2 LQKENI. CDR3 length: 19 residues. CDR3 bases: TGTGCCAGCTCAAATGCGGCGGGACAGGGGGCTACTGGGGCCAACGTCCTGACTTTC. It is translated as CASSNAAGQGATGANVLTF.

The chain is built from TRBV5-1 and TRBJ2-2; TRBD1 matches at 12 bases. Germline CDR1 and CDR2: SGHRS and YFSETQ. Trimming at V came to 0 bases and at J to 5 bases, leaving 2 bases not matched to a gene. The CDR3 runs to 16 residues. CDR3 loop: CASSLVGQGATGELFF. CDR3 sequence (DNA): TGCGCCAGCAGCTTGGTGGGACAGGGGGCGACCGGGGAGCTGTTTTTT.

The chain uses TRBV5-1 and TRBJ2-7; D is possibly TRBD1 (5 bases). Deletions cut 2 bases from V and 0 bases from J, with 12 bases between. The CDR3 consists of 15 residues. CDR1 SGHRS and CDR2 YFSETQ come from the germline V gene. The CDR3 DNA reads TGCGCCAGCAGCTTAGGGGCCGACCTCTCCTACGAGCAGTACTTC. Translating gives CASSLGADLSYEQYF.

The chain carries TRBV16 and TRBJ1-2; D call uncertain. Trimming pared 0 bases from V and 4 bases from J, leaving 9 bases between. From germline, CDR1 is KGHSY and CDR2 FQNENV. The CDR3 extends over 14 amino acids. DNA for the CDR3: TGTGCCAGCAGCCAATCTTCAGGTATCTATGGCTACACCTTC. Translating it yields CASSQSSGIYGYTF.

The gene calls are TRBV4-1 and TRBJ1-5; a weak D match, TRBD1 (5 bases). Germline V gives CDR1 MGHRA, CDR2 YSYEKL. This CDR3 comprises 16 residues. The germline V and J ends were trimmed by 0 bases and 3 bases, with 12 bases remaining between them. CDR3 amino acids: CASSQDSGTPNQPQHF. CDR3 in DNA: TGCGCCAGCAGCCAAGATAGCGGGACCCCCAATCAGCCCCAGCATTTT.

The CDR3 DNA sequence: TGCGCCAGCAGCCCGGGGACTAGCGGGGGTAATGAGCAGTTCTTC. Translated, it gives CASSPGTSGGNEQFF. This sequence joins TRBV5-1 and TRBJ2-1; 14 positions match TRBD2. This CDR3 spans 15 amino acids. Germline assignment: CDR1 SGHRS and CDR2 YFSETQ. V gave up 4 bases and J gave up 7 bases; unmatched junction bases: 4.

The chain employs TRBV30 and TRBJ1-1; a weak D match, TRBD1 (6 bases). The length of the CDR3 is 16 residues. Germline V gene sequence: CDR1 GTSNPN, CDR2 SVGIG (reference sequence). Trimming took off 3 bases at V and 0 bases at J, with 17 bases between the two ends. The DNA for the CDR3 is TGTGCCTGGAGGCCCGGGGGGGCCACAATGAACACTGAAGCTTTCTTT. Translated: CAWRPGGATMNTEAFF.

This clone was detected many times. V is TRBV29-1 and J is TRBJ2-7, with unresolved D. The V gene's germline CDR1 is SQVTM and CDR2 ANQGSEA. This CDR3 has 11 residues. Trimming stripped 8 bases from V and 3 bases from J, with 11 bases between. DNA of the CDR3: TGCAGCATTACTATAAACTACGAGCAGTACTTC. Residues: CSITINYEQYF.

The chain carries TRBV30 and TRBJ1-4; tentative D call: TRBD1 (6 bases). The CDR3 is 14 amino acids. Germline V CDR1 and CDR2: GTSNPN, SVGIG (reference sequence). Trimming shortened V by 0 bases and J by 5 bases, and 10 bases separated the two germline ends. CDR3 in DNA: TGTGCCTGGAGTGTCGGGACACCAAATGAAAAACTGTTTTTT. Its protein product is CAWSVGTPNEKLFF.

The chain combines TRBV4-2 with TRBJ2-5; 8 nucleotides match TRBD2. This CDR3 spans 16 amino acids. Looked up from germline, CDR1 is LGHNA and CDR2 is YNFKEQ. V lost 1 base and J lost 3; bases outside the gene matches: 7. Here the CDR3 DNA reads TGTGCCAGCAGCCAAGCAGGGCGGGGGGTGGAAGAGACCCAGTACTTC. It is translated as CASSQAGRGVEETQYF.

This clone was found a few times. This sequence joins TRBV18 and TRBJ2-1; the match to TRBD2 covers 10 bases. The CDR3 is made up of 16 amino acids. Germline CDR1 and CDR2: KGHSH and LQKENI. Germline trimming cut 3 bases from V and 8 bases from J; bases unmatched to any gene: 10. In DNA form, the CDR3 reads TGTGCCAGCTCACCCTCTGCAGCGGGAGGGATGGATGAGCAGTTCTTC. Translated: CASSPSAAGGMDEQFF.

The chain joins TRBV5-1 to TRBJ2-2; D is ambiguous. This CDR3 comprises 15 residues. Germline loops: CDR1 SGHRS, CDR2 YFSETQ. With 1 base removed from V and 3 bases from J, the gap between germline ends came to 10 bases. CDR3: CASSLNDIYTGELFF. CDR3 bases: TGCGCCAGCAGCTTGAATGACATTTACACCGGGGAGCTGTTTTTT.

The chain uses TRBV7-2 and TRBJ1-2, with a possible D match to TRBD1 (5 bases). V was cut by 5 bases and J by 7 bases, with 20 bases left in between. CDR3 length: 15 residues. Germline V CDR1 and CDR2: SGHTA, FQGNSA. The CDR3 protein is CASSLLAGVKSGYTF. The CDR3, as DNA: TGTGCCAGCAGCCTGTTGGCGGGGGTCAAATCTGGCTACACCTTC.

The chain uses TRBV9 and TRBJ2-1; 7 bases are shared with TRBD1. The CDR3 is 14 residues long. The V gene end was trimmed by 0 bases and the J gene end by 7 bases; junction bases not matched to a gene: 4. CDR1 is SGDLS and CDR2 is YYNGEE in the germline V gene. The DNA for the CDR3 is TGTGCCAGCAGCGTAGACAGGGGCCTAAATGAGCAGTTCTTC. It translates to CASSVDRGLNEQFF.